This T cell receptor beta chain is from a study of CD8 T cells in ankylosing spondylitis. Study results and caveats: Clones linked with disease were CD8+ and fairly uncommon in the peripheral blood. In the blood and synovial fluid of reactive arthritis, some motif variants had been previously reported. Reportedly, disease-linked clones are significantly enriched in ankylosing spondylitis patients' matched synovial fluid. For ankylosing spondylitis blood, a TCR beta motif of several highly homologous variants appeared characteristic.

The germline CDR1 and CDR2 sequences are MNHNS and SASEGT. The germline V and J ends were trimmed by 6 bases and 1 base, with 16 bases remaining between them. The CDR3 totals 16 residues. Points on this clonotype: Its specificity is unknown.

By quantitative 5'-RACE with molecular barcodes, the TCR beta libraries were made. TCRdb used MiXCR to reprocess the 5' RACE reads, holding one entry per CDR3 protein. The sample lists fewer than 500,000 distinct CDR3 sequences; about a fifth were seen once. Sequencing input: blood, either unsorted or a sorted T cell fraction (not recorded which). This sequence originates from a male donor with ankylosing spondylitis. The chain is built from TRBV6-1 and TRBJ1-5, with D hard to call. The CDR3 is CASRATTGTSNQPQHF. The CDR3 coding sequence is TGTGCCAGCAGGGCGACGACGGGAACGAGCAATCAGCCCCAGCATTTT.